This TCR beta chain derives from a study of blood T cell repertoires in COVID-19. Study in general: The analysed material was cDNA or gDNA that came from T cells, B-cell-depleted T cells, or PBMCs.

Authors' processing steps: Reference gene primer amplification gave nucleated cell count estimates. Libraries were prepared by immunoSEQ multiplex PCR; TCRdb keeps only in-frame clonotypes and omits some of them. V, J and clone size are those of that table, while D and trimming were read from the DNA. The table shows 150,000 to 200,000 clones, with nearly 90% occurring only once. With V trimmed by 0 bases and J by 4 bases, 9 bases remained unmatched. CDR1 is SGHTS and CDR2 is YDEGEE in the germline V gene. The CDR3 loop spans 18 amino acids. Material: peripheral blood. The J gene is TRBJ1-4, the V gene TRBV5-8; 10 bases fit TRBD1. This receptor was obtained from a man aged 18 to 29 who had recovered from COVID-19. CDR3 DNA: TGTGCCAGCAGCTTGGAAAGGGACAGGGGTCGTGTTAATGAAAAACTGTTTTTT. It encodes CASSLERDRGRVNEKLFF.